These 16 T cell receptor beta chains share one sample of origin, sequenced in a study of cutaneous CD30+ T cell lymphoproliferative disorder and hepatitis E. Assay used: immunoSEQ multiplex PCR; TCRdb lists only in-frame clones, some missing. Of around 1,000 clones detected, 70% to 90% appear once; the ten largest clones hold more than 70%. Sample: skin tissue. The source is a human donor with a cutaneous T cell lymphoproliferative disorder associated with hepatitis E virus.

The chain couples TRBV27 to TRBJ1-5; D not resolved. Per the germline V gene, CDR1 is MNHEY and CDR2 is SMNVEV (reference sequence). The CDR3 is made up of 13 amino acids. V lost 5 bases, J lost 2 bases, and 7 bases lay in between. CDR3 sequence (DNA): TGTGCCAGCAGTGGAAGTGGCAATCAGCCCCAGCATTTT. Its translation is CASSGSGNQPQHF.

For the CDR3, the DNA is TGTGCCAGCAGCTGGCTAGGAGAAGTGGCTTTCTTT. Encoded protein: CASSWLGEVAFF. This sequence joins TRBV7-6 and TRBJ1-1; D not certain. This CDR3 comprises 12 residues. From germline, CDR1 is SGHVS and CDR2 FNYEAQ. Trimming stripped 4 bases from V and 11 bases from J, with 14 bases between.

This rearrangement joins TRBV6-9 to TRBJ1-1, with a tentative D call TRBD1 (6 bases). This CDR3 region has 12 residues. Trimming took off 5 bases at V and 7 bases at J, with 11 bases between the two ends. Germline V gene data show CDR1 as MNHGY and CDR2 as SVAAGI. DNA of the CDR3: TGTGCCAGCAGTGACTACAGGGATGAAGCTTTCTTT. Protein sequence: CASSDYRDEAFF.

The V call is TRBV5-4, the J call TRBJ1-6; D unclear. In germline, CDR1 is SGHNT, CDR2 YYREEE (reference sequence). CDR3 length: 18 amino acids. V gave up 6 bases and J gave up 0 bases, with 19 bases separating them. CDR3 sequence reads: CASTTGLGGGSYNSPLHF. The CDR3 nucleotides are TGTGCCAGCACGACGGGCTTAGGCGGAGGCTCCTATAATTCACCCCTCCACTTT.

This CDR3 reads CASSQDGTKYYEQYF. CDR3 nucleotides: TGCGCCAGCAGCCAAGATGGGACCAAATACTACGAGCAGTACTTC. The chain uses TRBV4-3 and TRBJ2-7; D tentatively fits TRBD1 or TRBD2 (5 bases each). The CDR3 runs 15 residues. CDR1 and CDR2 from the germline V gene are LGHNA and YSLEER. Trimming took off 0 bases at V and 3 bases at J, with 12 bases between the two ends.

The V gene is TRBV28, the J gene TRBJ1-1; no definite D call. V was trimmed by 7 bases and J by 2 bases, leaving 14 bases between them. This CDR3 spans 14 amino acids. The germline V gene encodes CDR1 MDHEN and CDR2 SYDVKM. The chain's CDR3 is CASILQYPNTEAFF. The CDR3 DNA is TGTGCCAGCATCCTACAGTATCCTAACACTGAAGCTTTCTTT.

The chain carries TRBV19 and TRBJ2-7, with D tentatively TRBD1 or TRBD2 (5 bases each). The CDR3 runs to 15 residues. Trimming removed 3 bases from V and 3 bases from J, with 15 bases in between. The V gene's germline CDR1 is LNHDA and CDR2 SQIVND (reference sequence). The CDR3 DNA reads TGTGCCAGTAGTATCGAGGGGACGGCTTTCTACGAGCAGTACTTC. It specifies CASSIEGTAFYEQYF.

This sequence joins TRBV4-3 and TRBJ1-2, with unresolved D. Germline V gene sequence: CDR1 LGHNA, CDR2 YSLEER. The V and J ends lost 3 bases and 4 bases respectively, with 21 bases between them. This CDR3 spans 17 amino acids. The CDR3 region has the DNA TGCGCCAGCAGCCATCATGTGGAGCCCTATTCCCCCTATGGCTACACCTTC. Translating it yields CASSHHVEPYSPYGYTF.

The rearrangement joins TRBV9 to TRBJ1-3, with D perhaps matching TRBD1 (6 bases). Germline V CDR1 and CDR2: SGDLS, YYNGEE. The CDR3 runs to 16 residues. With 0 bases removed from V and 8 bases from J, the gap between germline ends came to 18 bases. The CDR3 reads CASSVGRASEGDTIYF. CDR3 in DNA: TGTGCCAGCAGCGTAGGACGGGCCTCGGAGGGGGACACCATATATTTT.

The rearrangement uses TRBV9 and TRBJ1-3; no clear D gene. The CDR3 sequence is 15 residues long. V was cut by 4 bases and J by 2 bases, with 13 bases left in between. From germline, CDR1 is SGDLS and CDR2 YYNGEE. The DNA for the CDR3 is TGTGCCAGCAGCCGAGACGAATGGACTGGAAACACCATATATTTT. This encodes CASSRDEWTGNTIYF. Variable domain in full (rest from reference TRBV9 and TRBJ1-3): DSGVTQTPKHLITATGQRVTLRCSPRSGDLSVYWYQQSLDQGLQFLIQYYNGEERAKGNILERFSAQQFPDLHSELNLSSLELGDSALYFCASSRDEWTGNTIYFGEGSWLTVV.

The chain links TRBV5-6 to TRBJ2-1, with TRBD1 matching over 9 bases. The CDR3 extends over 12 amino acids. Germline V CDR1 and CDR2: SGHDT, YYEEEE. V was clipped by 3 bases and J by 13 bases; unmatched bases: 5. The CDR3 sequence: CASSSRQGGQFF. The CDR3 DNA reads TGTGCCAGCAGCTCCCGACAGGGGGGTCAGTTCTTC.

V gene TRBV5-1 combines with J gene TRBJ2-2; D is possibly TRBD2 (6 bases). The CDR3 consists of 16 residues. In germline, CDR1 is SGHRS, CDR2 YFSETQ. The V gene lost 0 bases and the J gene lost 5 bases, with 14 bases spanning the gap. The DNA for the CDR3 is TGCGCCAGCAGCTTGGACCCGGGAGTAGGTACCGGGGAGCTGTTTTTT. Residues: CASSLDPGVGTGELFF.

The V and J genes are TRBV5-4 and TRBJ1-1; D is unresolved. Between the trimmed V and J ends, which lost 0 bases and 4 bases, there was a span of 13 bases. The CDR3 sequence is 15 residues long. Germline CDR1 reads SGHNT; CDR2 reads YYREEE (reference sequence). In nucleotides, the CDR3 is TGTGCCAGCAGCTTGGTGTCAGGCCTAGGCACTGAAGCTTTCTTT. As protein: CASSLVSGLGTEAFF.

As regards this clone: The germline gene is not matched at one end of the junction; a read error may be the cause. This sequence joins TRBV5-8 and TRBJ1-1, with TRBD1 matching 8 bases. This CDR3 comprises 14 residues. CDR1 and CDR2 from the germline V gene are SGHTS and YDEGEE. CDR3 sequence: CASSQTGVHTKAFF. As DNA, the CDR3 is TGTGCCAGCAGCCAGACAGGGGTTCACACTAAAGCTTTCTTT.

The rearrangement uses TRBV4-1 and TRBJ1-5; 7 bases fit TRBD1. CDR1 is MGHRA, CDR2 YSYEKL, per germline. V dropped 0 bases and J dropped 4; count of bases not matched to a gene: 0. This CDR3 is 14 amino acids long. CDR3 nucleotide sequence: TGCGCCAGCAGCCAAGAGACAGGGAATCAGCCCCAGCATTTT. This sequence encodes CASSQETGNQPQHF.

The chain joins TRBV7-2 to TRBJ1-1, with D possibly matching TRBD1 (6 bases). The germline CDR1 and CDR2 sequences are SGHTA and FQGNSA. The CDR3 runs 14 residues. V was pared by 1 base and J by 2 bases, with 8 bases between. The CDR3 coding sequence is TGTGCCAGCAGCTTAGTAGGGGGAAACACTGAAGCTTTCTTT. This translates into CASSLVGGNTEAFF.